Listed below are T cell receptor beta chains from one sample, sequenced in a study of T and B cells in COVID-19 patients. TCRdb re-analysed the multiplex PCR reads in MiXCR, keeping a single row per CDR3 protein. This sample has around 5,100 distinct CDR3 sequences, with 27% found just once. Sequencing was performed on blood. The receptors stem from a human donor with active COVID-19. CDR3s include the opening cysteine and the closing phenylalanine or tryptophan. The D gene is left open where the match is weak. Rows may omit the clone size; those that give it use once, few, many or a size class.

j_call | v_call | clone_size | d_call | cdr3_nt | cdr3_aa
TRBJ2-6 | TRBV14 | few | . | TGTGCCAGCAGTATGCAATCAGGGGCCAACGTCCTGACTTTC | CASSMQSGANVLTF
TRBJ2-7 | TRBV7-9 | . | TRBD2 | TGTGCCAGCAGAGGTCCGGGACTAGCGTCCTACGAGCAGTACTTC | CASRGPGLASYEQYF
TRBJ2-5 | TRBV7-9 | . | . | TGTGCCAGCAGCTTAGTCCAAGAGACCCAGTACTTC | CASSLVQETQYF
TRBJ2-1 | TRBV7-9 | . | TRBD2 | TGTGCCAGCAGCTTTGCTAGCGGGGGGGCCGGTGAGCAGTTCTTC | CASSFASGGAGEQFF
TRBJ2-5 | TRBV19 | medium-sized | . | TGTGCCAGTAGTTTTCTGCAAGAGACCCAGTACTTC | CASSFLQETQYF
TRBJ2-1 | TRBV24-1 | . | TRBD1 | TGTGCCACCAGTGATGCCAGGGGGCCCTACAATGAGCAGTTCTTC | CATSDARGPYNEQFF
TRBJ2-5 | TRBV20-1 | . | TRBD2 | TGCAGTGCTAGACCCATTAGCGGGGGTCGACAAGAGACCCAGTACTTC | CSARPISGGRQETQYF
TRBJ1-1 | TRBV18 | . | . | TGTGCCAGCTCACCACCTTCCGGGTACGGCACTGAAGCTTTCTTT | CASSPPSGYGTEAFF
TRBJ2-7 | TRBV18 | medium-sized | TRBD1 | TGTGCCAGCTCACCACCTGGAACAGGGGTACTCTACGAGCAGTACTTC | CASSPPGTGVLYEQYF
TRBJ2-7 | TRBV18 | few | TRBD1 | TGTGCCAGCTCACCCAACCTTTACGGGACAGGGGGCTACGAGCAGTACTTC | CASSPNLYGTGGYEQYF
TRBJ1-5 | TRBV7-2 | . | . | TGTGCCAGCAGGTCCGGGACGGGCAATCAGCCCCAGCATTTT | CASRSGTGNQPQHF
TRBJ2-6 | TRBV6-5 | . | TRBD1 | TGTGCCAGCAGAGGGGGACAGAACACCGGGGCCAACGTCCTGACTTTC | CASRGGQNTGANVLTF
TRBJ1-2 | TRBV6-6 | few | TRBD1 | TGTGCCAGCACCAATACGGGACAGACAAACTATGGCTACACCTTC | CASTNTGQTNYGYTF
TRBJ2-5 | TRBV6-1 | few | . | TGTGCCAGCAGGACAGATAGTACCAGACAAGAGACCCAGTACTTC | CASRTDSTRQETQYF
TRBJ2-2 | TRBV6-6 | . | . | TGTGCCAGCAGTGGGGGCAACACCGGGGAGCTGTTTTTT | CASSGGNTGELFF
TRBJ2-2 | TRBV6-5 | medium-sized | TRBD2 | TGTGCCAGCAGAAGGACTAGCGGAAACACCGGGGAGCTGTTTTTT | CASRRTSGNTGELFF
TRBJ1-5 | TRBV19 | few | . | TGTGCCAGCCTCGGGGCCGTGGGGCCCCAGCATTTT | CASLGAVGPQHF
TRBJ2-3 | TRBV20-1 | . | TRBD2 | TGCAGTGCTAGAGAAACTAGCGGGAGGGGGAGCACAGATACGCAGTATTTT | CSARETSGRGSTDTQYF
TRBJ1-1 | TRBV6-2/TRBV6-3 | . | . | TGTGCCAGCAGTTACCTATTGACAGTGAACACTGAAGCTTTCTTT | CASSYLLTVNTEAFF
TRBJ2-3 | TRBV6-4 | few | TRBD2 | TGTGCCAGCAGTGAAGCGGGGGGCACAGATACGCAGTATTTT | CASSEAGGTDTQYF
TRBJ1-2 | TRBV12-3/TRBV12-4 | . | . | TGTGCCAGCACCCGCCCAGGGATCGGGTATGGCTACACCTTC | CASTRPGIGYGYTF
TRBJ1-5 | TRBV18 | . | . | TGTGCCAGCTCACCACCCTCCACCAAAGAGCCCCAGCATTTT | CASSPPSTKEPQHF
TRBJ2-2 | TRBV7-3 | . | TRBD1 | TGTGCCAGCAGCTTACTGGGACAGGTTTCAGCGGGGGAGCTGTTTTTT | CASSLLGQVSAGELFF
TRBJ1-1 | TRBV27 | . | . | TGTGCCAGCATGGGCCTCCGACAGAGCACTGAAGCTTTCTTT | CASMGLRQSTEAFF
TRBJ1-1 | TRBV19 | medium-sized | . | TGTGCCAGTAGTATAGATTGGGGGACTCAAGCTTTCTTT | CASSIDWGTQAFF
TRBJ2-2 | TRBV10-3 | . | . | TGTGCCACCCGGGGACCCACGATGAACACCGGGGAGCTGTTTTTT | CATRGPTMNTGELFF
TRBJ2-2 | TRBV19 | . | . | TGTGCCACAGGGACCGGGGAGCTGTTTTTT | CATGTGELFF
TRBJ2-7 | TRBV27 | medium-sized | TRBD1 | TGTGCCAGCAGTTTATGGGACAGCCCCTACGAGCAGTACTTC | CASSLWDSPYEQYF
TRBJ2-7 | TRBV6-1 | . | . | TGTGCCAGCAGTGAAAGAGAGGGGGGGGGGGTAAATTCCTACGAGCAGTACTTC | CASSEREGGGVNSYEQYF
TRBJ2-3 | TRBV29-1 | large | . | TGCAGCGTGGAACTCAGCGGGAGCACAGATACGCAGTATTTT | CSVELSGSTDTQYF
TRBJ1-2 | TRBV6-6 | . | TRBD1 | TGTGCCAGCAGTTACTCGGGACAGGGAACTAATGGCTACACCTTC | CASSYSGQGTNGYTF
TRBJ1-2 | TRBV29-1 | medium-sized | . | TGCAGCGTTGAAGGCAGGGGCTCTAACTATGGCTACACCTTC | CSVEGRGSNYGYTF
TRBJ2-5 | TRBV6-2/TRBV6-3 | medium-sized | . | TGTGCCAGCAGTCCCCTCCCACAAGAGACCCAGTACTTC | CASSPLPQETQYF
TRBJ1-4 | TRBV6-2/TRBV6-3 | . | TRBD1 | TGTGCCAGCAGCTCCGGGACAGGGAGTGTAAAACTGTTTTTT | CASSSGTGSVKLFF
TRBJ2-7 | TRBV4-1 | . | . | TGCGCCAGCAGCCAAGGGGAAGCGAAGACCTACGAGCAGTACTTC | CASSQGEAKTYEQYF
TRBJ2-3 | TRBV12-3/TRBV12-4 | few | TRBD2 | TGTGCCAGCAGTTCCCCACTAGCGGGCCCCACCACAGATACGCAGTATTTT | CASSSPLAGPTTDTQYF